These T cell receptor beta chains were read from a single sample in a study of T cell responses to AZD1222 COVID-19 vaccine. The assay was immunoSEQ multiplex PCR, and TCRdb's table has in-frame clones only and misses some. The sample contains approximately 50,000 clones, around 88% of which appear only once. This specimen consisted of peripheral blood, obtained 28 days after the second AZD1222 dose. The receptors were gathered from an adult who received the AZD1222 COVID-19 vaccine. The CDR3 runs from the conserved cysteine through the conserved F or W. A D gene is named only where the DNA matches it firmly. Only some rows state a clone size, as once, few, many or a class for expanded clones.

d_call	v_call	clone_size	j_call	cdr3_aa	cdr3_nt
-	TRBV24-1	-	TRBJ2-2	CATKQKNTGELFF	TGTGCCACCAAACAGAAAAACACCGGGGAGCTGTTTTTT
-	TRBV7-2	-	TRBJ1-3	CASSLGGVSGNTIYF	TGTGCCAGCAGCTTAGGAGGAGTCTCTGGAAACACCATATATTTT
-	TRBV27	-	TRBJ2-7	CASSLSIGGSGYEQYF	TGTGCCAGCAGTTTATCGATCGGGGGCTCAGGGTACGAGCAGTACTTC
-	TRBV18	once	TRBJ2-1	CASSPQGRSGHEQFF	TGTGCCAGCTCCCCGCAGGGAAGGTCCGGCCATGAGCAGTTCTTC
-	TRBV2	few	TRBJ1-5	CASSGDGGNQPQHF	TGTGCCAGCAGTGGGGACGGTGGCAATCAGCCCCAGCATTTT
TRBD2	TRBV5-4	-	TRBJ2-1	CASSLALGLAGESYNEQFF	TGTGCCAGCAGCTTGGCCTTGGGACTAGCGGGAGAAAGCTACAATGAGCAGTTCTTC
-	TRBV7-9	-	TRBJ1-6	CASNVQGEGSPLHF	TGTGCCAGCAATGTGCAGGGTGAGGGATCACCCCTCCACTTT
TRBD1	TRBV7-2	-	TRBJ1-3	CASSLTETGAGNTIYF	TGTGCCAGCAGCTTGACCGAGACAGGGGCTGGAAACACCATATATTTT
-	TRBV7-2	-	TRBJ2-1	CASSLSPSRDNEQFF	TGTGCCAGCAGCCTCTCACCCTCCCGTGACAATGAGCAGTTCTTC
-	TRBV7-2	-	TRBJ1-5	CASSLVGSYQPQHF	TGTGCCAGCAGCTTAGTTGGCTCCTATCAGCCCCAGCATTTT
TRBD1	TRBV5-1	-	TRBJ1-2	CASSPGTGNYGYTF	TGCGCCAGCAGCCCAGGGACAGGGAACTATGGCTACACCTTC
-	TRBV2	-	TRBJ2-1	CASSEQGLYNEQFF	TGTGCCAGCAGTGAACAGGGGCTCTACAATGAGCAGTTCTTC
TRBD1	TRBV3-1/TRBV3-2	-	TRBJ1-4	CASSIDSGGNEKLFF	TGTGCCAGCAGCATCGACTCAGGGGGGAACGAAAAACTGTTTTTT
-	TRBV5-1	-	TRBJ2-7	CATQVIPSSYEQYF	TGCGCCACCCAGGTCATCCCGAGCTCCTACGAGCAGTACTTC
TRBD1	TRBV28	-	TRBJ1-1	CASSFRRGLVGTEAFF	TGTGCCAGCAGTTTCAGGAGGGGGCTTGTTGGCACTGAAGCTTTCTTT
-	TRBV18	-	TRBJ2-3	CASSPRRDTQYF	TGTGCCAGCTCACCCCGGAGGGATACGCAGTATTTT
-	TRBV4-3	once	TRBJ2-2	CASSQDWTANTGELFF	TGCGCCAGCAGCCAAGATTGGACCGCGAACACCGGGGAGCTGTTTTTT
-	TRBV6-2/TRBV6-3	once	TRBJ1-5	CASSRGSENQPQHF	TGTGCCAGCAGCAGGGGCAGCGAGAATCAGCCCCAGCATTTT
TRBD1	TRBV28	-	TRBJ2-2	CASTPDRGWSGELFF	TGTGCCAGCACTCCGGACAGGGGATGGTCCGGGGAGCTGTTTTTT
TRBD2	TRBV9	-	TRBJ2-3	CASSTRGRAGDTQYF	TGTGCCAGCAGCACCCGCGGGAGGGCGGGAGATACGCAGTATTTT
TRBD1	TRBV19	-	TRBJ2-3	CASSGTGARGTQYF	TGTGCCAGTTCCGGGACAGGGGCGCGAGGGACGCAGTATTTT
-	TRBV28	-	TRBJ1-4	CASSGPAELFF	TGTGCCAGCAGTGGTCCGGCGGAACTGTTTTTT
-	TRBV14	once	TRBJ1-6	CASSQGTYNSPLHF	TGTGCCAGCAGCCAAGGGACCTATAATTCACCCCTCCACTTT
-	TRBV28	-	TRBJ1-3	CASSLGGFEGHTIYF	TGTGCCAGCAGTTTGGGAGGGTTTGAAGGGCACACCATATATTTT
-	TRBV30	-	TRBJ1-2	CAWSGGAGNYGYTF	TGTGCCTGGAGCGGGGGCGCTGGTAACTATGGCTACACCTTC
-	TRBV2	-	TRBJ1-6	CASRQDNSPLHF	TGTGCCAGCCGGCAGGATAATTCACCCCTCCACTTT
-	TRBV2	-	TRBJ2-3	CASSGGRGTDTQYF	TGTGCCAGCAGTGGGGGCAGGGGCACAGATACGCAGTATTTT
-	TRBV5-1	-	TRBJ1-3	CASSLGVGISGNTIYF	TGCGCCAGCAGCTTGGGGGTCGGAATCTCTGGAAACACCATATATTTT
TRBD1	TRBV7-8	-	TRBJ1-5	CASSLATGEQPQHF	TGTGCCAGCAGCTTAGCGACAGGGGAGCAGCCCCAGCATTTT
-	TRBV6-1	-	TRBJ1-6	CASSEVWGRGNSPLHF	TGTGCCAGCAGTGAAGTTTGGGGACGGGGTAATTCACCCCTCCACTTT
TRBD1	TRBV9	-	TRBJ2-2	CASSPWDRVEHTGELFF	TGTGCCAGCAGCCCTTGGGACAGGGTGGAGCACACCGGGGAGCTGTTTTTT
TRBD1	TRBV5-6	-	TRBJ1-2	CASSAPTGDLYGYTF	TGTGCCAGCAGCGCCCCGACAGGGGATCTCTATGGCTACACCTTC
-	TRBV5-4	-	TRBJ1-4	CASSPGRTTNEKLFF	TGTGCCAGCAGCCCGGGACGGACAACTAATGAAAAACTGTTTTTT
-	TRBV7-8	-	TRBJ1-2	CASSLGGLRGYTF	TGTGCCAGCAGCTTAGGGGGTCTGCGGGGCTACACCTTC
-	TRBV6-1	-	TRBJ2-3	CASSEGFTRTDTQYF	TGTGCCAGCAGTGAAGGATTCACTAGGACAGATACGCAGTATTTT
-	TRBV21-1	-	TRBJ2-5	CASSRRRDGAETQYF	TGTGCCAGCAGCCGGAGGCGGGATGGTGCGGAGACCCAGTACTTC
-	TRBV9	-	TRBJ2-2	CASSVGTLNTGELFF	TGTGCCAGCAGCGTAGGGACACTGAACACCGGGGAGCTGTTTTTT